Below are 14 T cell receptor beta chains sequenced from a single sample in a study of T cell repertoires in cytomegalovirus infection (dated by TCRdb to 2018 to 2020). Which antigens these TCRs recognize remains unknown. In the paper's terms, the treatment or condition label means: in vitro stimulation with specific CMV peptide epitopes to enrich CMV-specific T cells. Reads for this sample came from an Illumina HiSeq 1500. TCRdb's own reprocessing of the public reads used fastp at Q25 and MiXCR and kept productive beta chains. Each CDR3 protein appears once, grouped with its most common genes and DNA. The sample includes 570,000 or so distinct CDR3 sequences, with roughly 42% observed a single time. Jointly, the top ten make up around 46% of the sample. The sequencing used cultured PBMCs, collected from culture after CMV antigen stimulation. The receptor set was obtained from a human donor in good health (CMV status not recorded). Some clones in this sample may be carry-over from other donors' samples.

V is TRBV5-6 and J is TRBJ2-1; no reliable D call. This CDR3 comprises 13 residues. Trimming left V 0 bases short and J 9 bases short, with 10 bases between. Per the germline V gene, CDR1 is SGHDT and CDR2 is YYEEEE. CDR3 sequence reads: CASSLAYGFEQFF. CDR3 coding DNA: TGTGCCAGCAGCTTGGCCTATGGGTTTGAGCAGTTCTTC.

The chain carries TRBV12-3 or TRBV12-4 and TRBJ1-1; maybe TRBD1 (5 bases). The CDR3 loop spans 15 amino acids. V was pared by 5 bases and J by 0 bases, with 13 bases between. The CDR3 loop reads CASSPMTVMNTEAFF. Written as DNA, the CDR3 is TGTGCCAGCAGTCCTATGACAGTCATGAACACTGAAGCTTTCTTT.

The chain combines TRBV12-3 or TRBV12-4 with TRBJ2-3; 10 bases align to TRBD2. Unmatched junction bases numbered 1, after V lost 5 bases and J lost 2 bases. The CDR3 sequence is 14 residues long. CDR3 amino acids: CASSGTSATDTQYF. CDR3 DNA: TGTGCCAGCAGTGGGACTAGCGCCACAGATACGCAGTATTTT.

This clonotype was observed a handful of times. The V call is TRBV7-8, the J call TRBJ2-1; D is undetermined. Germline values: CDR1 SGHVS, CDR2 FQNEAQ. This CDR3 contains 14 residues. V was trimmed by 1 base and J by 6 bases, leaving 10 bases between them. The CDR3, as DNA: TGTGCCAGCAGCTTAGTCTCGTGGAGCAATGAGCAGTTCTTC. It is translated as CASSLVSWSNEQFF.

Here the CDR3 reads CASTRRYNQPQHF. The CDR3 DNA sequence: TGTGCCAGTACCCGACGGTACAATCAGCCCCAGCATTTT. The V gene is TRBV19, the J gene TRBJ1-5; D is ambiguous. Per the germline V gene, CDR1 is LNHDA and CDR2 is SQIVND (reference sequence). This CDR3 contains 13 residues. Trimming pared 7 bases from V and 3 bases from J, leaving 10 bases between.

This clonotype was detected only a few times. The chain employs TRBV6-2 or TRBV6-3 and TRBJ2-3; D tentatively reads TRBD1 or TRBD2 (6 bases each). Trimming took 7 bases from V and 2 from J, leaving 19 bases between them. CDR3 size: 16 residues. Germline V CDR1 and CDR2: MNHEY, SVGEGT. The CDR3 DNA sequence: TGTGCCAGCACCAACTGGGGGGCGTCCGACACAGATACGCAGTATTTT. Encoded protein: CASTNWGASDTDTQYF.

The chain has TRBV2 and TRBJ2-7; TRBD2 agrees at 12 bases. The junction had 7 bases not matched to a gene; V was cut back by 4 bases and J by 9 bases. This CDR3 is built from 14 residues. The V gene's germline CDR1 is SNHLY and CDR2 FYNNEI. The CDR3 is CASSGASGRAAQYF. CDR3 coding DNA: TGTGCCAGCAGTGGGGCTAGCGGGAGGGCCGCGCAGTACTTC. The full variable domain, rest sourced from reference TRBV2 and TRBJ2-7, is EPEVTQTPSHQVTQMGQEVILRCVPISNHLYFYWYRQILGQKVEFLVSFYNNEISEKSEIFDDQFSVERPDGSNFTLKIRSTKLEDSAMYFCASSGASGRAAQYFGPGTRLTVT.

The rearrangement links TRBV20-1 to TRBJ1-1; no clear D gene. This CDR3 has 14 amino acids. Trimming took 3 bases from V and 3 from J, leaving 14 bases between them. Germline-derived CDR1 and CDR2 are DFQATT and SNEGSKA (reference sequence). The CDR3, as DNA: TGCAGTGCTAGTAATAGTCGGGCGGACACTGAAGCTTTCTTT. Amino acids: CSASNSRADTEAFF.

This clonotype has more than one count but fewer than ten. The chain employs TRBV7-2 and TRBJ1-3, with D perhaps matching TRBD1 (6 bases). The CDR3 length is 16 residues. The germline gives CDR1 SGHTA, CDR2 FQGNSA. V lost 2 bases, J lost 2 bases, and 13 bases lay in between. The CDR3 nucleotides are TGTGCCAGCAGCTTAATACAGGGCGTTACTGGAAACACCATATATTTT. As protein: CASSLIQGVTGNTIYF.

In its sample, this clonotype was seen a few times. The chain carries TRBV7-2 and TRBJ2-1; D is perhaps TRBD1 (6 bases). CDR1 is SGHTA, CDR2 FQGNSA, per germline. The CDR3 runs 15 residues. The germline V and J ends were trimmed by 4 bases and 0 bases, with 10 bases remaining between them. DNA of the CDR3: TGTGCCAGCAGCTCACAGGGAAGCTCCTACAATGAGCAGTTCTTC. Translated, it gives CASSSQGSSYNEQFF.

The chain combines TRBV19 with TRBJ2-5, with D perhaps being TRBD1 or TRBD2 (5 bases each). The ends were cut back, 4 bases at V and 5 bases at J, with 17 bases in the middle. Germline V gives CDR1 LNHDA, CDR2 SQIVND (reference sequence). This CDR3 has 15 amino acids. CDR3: CASSTGTHPAETQYF. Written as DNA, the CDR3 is TGTGCCAGTAGTACCGGGACCCACCCCGCGGAGACCCAGTACTTC. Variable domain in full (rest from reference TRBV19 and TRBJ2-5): DGGITQSPKYLFRKEGQNVTLSCEQNLNHDAMYWYRQDPGQGLRLIYYSQIVNDFQKGDIAEGYSVSREKKESFPLTVTSAQKNPTAFYLCASSTGTHPAETQYFGPGTRLLVL.

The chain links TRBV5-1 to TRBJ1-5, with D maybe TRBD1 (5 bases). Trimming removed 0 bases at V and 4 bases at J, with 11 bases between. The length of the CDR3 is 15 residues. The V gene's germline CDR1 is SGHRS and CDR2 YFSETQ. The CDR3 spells CASSLDAGMNQPQHF. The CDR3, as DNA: TGCGCCAGCAGCTTGGATGCAGGGATGAATCAGCCCCAGCATTTT.

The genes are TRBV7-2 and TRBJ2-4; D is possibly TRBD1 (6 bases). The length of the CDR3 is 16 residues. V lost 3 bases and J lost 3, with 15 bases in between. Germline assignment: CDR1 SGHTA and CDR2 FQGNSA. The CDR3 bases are TGTGCCAGCAGCTTCCAGGGGTTGACGGGCAAAAACATTCAGTACTTC. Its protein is CASSFQGLTGKNIQYF. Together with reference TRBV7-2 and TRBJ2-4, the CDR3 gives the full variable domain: GAGVSQSPSNKVTEKGKDVELRCDPISGHTALYWYRQSLGQGLEFLIYFQGNSAPDKSGLPSDRFSAERTGGSVSTLTIQRTQQEDSAVYLCASSFQGLTGKNIQYFGAGTRLSVL.

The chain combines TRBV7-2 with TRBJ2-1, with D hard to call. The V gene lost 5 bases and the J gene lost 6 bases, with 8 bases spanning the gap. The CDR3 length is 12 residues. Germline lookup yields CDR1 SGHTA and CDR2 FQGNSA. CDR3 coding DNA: TGTGCCAGCAGCCCTAATCTCAATGAGCAGTTCTTC. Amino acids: CASSPNLNEQFF.